The 21 T cell receptor beta chains given below trace back to one sample, sequenced in a study of blood T cell repertoires in COVID-19. The assay was immunoSEQ multiplex PCR, and TCRdb's table has in-frame clones only and misses some. The sample shows about 200,000 clones, approximately 84% of them seen only once. The sequenced sample consisted of peripheral blood. The receptors were sampled from a man between 45 and 60 years old with acute or convalescent COVID-19.

In this sample, this clone turned up once. The genes are TRBV4-2 and TRBJ2-6; 12 positions match TRBD1. Germline V gene lookup returns CDR1 LGHNA and CDR2 YNFKEQ. This CDR3 spans 18 amino acids. The junction had 9 bases not matched to a gene; V was cut back by 7 bases and J by 2 bases. This CDR3 is CASTLLRDRGPGANVLTF. In DNA, the CDR3 is TGTGCCAGCACCCTTTTGCGGGACAGGGGGCCTGGGGCCAACGTCCTGACTTTC.

The table lists this clone with a count of one. DNA of the CDR3: TGTGCCAGCAGTCAACAGGGGGCCAAAAGCTACGAGCAGTACTTC. As protein: CASSQQGAKSYEQYF. V gene TRBV2 combines with J gene TRBJ2-7; 9 nucleotides match TRBD1. Germline loops: CDR1 SNHLY, CDR2 FYNNEI. The CDR3 is 15 amino acids. V dropped 5 bases and J dropped 3; count of bases not matched to a gene: 8.

This chain links TRBV7-9 with TRBJ1-1; a weak D match, TRBD1 (5 bases). V was clipped by 6 bases and J by 5 bases, with 16 bases between them. The CDR3 totals 14 residues. Looked up from germline, CDR1 is SEHNR and CDR2 is FQNEAQ (reference sequence). This chain's CDR3 is CASSPSGGFTEAFF. CDR3 DNA: TGTGCCAGCAGTCCATCCGGGGGTTTTACTGAAGCTTTCTTT.

This clone was observed once. The chain has TRBV9 and TRBJ1-6; 7 bases line up with TRBD1. The CDR3 is 16 residues long. Germline V gene sequence: CDR1 SGDLS, CDR2 YYNGEE. With 0 bases clipped from V and 7 bases from J, the junction kept 7 bases outside the gene matches. CDR3 in amino acids: CASSVAPTGTNSPLHF. CDR3 in DNA: TGTGCCAGCAGCGTAGCTCCGACAGGGACAAATTCACCCCTCCACTTT.

The CDR3 coding sequence is TGTGCCAGCTCCCGCGTGTCGGGATACTATGGCTACACCTTC. Translated, it gives CASSRVSGYYGYTF. The chain combines TRBV6-5 with TRBJ1-2; D remains unclear. V lost 8 bases to trimming and J lost 3 bases, with 16 bases between them. The CDR3 has 14 residues. CDR1 is MNHEY and CDR2 is SVGAGI in the germline V gene.

V gene TRBV5-1 combines with J gene TRBJ1-2, with 9 bases matching TRBD1. The CDR3 spans 17 residues. The junction had 11 bases not matched to a gene; V was cut back by 2 bases and J by 3 bases. CDR1 is SGHRS and CDR2 is YFSETQ in the germline V gene. CDR3 nucleotides: TGCGCCAGCAGCTTCAGCCCGGGACAGGGTGTCGACTATGGCTACACCTTC. Protein: CASSFSPGQGVDYGYTF.

The chain links TRBV25-1 to TRBJ2-3; D unresolved. This CDR3 region has 14 residues. From germline, CDR1 is MGHDK and CDR2 SYGVNS. Trimming shortened V by 2 bases and J by 2 bases, and 8 bases separated the two germline ends. The CDR3 bases are TGTGCCAGCAGTGAAAACAGACCCACAGATACGCAGTATTTT. It is translated as CASSENRPTDTQYF.

The genes are TRBV4-1 and TRBJ2-3, with D possibly matching TRBD2 (6 bases). Germline CDR1 MGHRA, CDR2 YSYEKL. V was cut by 3 bases and J by 2 bases, with 12 bases left in between. The length of the CDR3 is 15 residues. This chain's CDR3 is CASSQGDLDTDTQYF. As DNA, the CDR3 is TGCGCCAGCAGCCAGGGGGACTTAGACACAGATACGCAGTATTTT.

The sample holds one count of this clone. V usage is TRBV2 and J usage is TRBJ1-5; D might be TRBD1 (6 bases). This CDR3 spans 14 amino acids. Trimming cost V 5 bases and J 4 bases, with 12 bases left between them. In germline, CDR1 is SNHLY, CDR2 FYNNEI. CDR3 loop: CASSPQGRNQPQHF. CDR3 in DNA: TGTGCCAGCAGTCCTCAGGGGCGAAATCAGCCCCAGCATTTT.

As DNA, the CDR3 is TGTGCCAGCAGCCCCTTGGGGGGGAACACCGGGGAGCTGTTTTTT. Encoded protein: CASSPLGGNTGELFF. J is TRBJ2-2 and V is TRBV11-2; weak D call: TRBD2 (6 bases). The CDR3 is made up of 15 amino acids. With 5 bases removed from V and 1 base from J, the gap between germline ends came to 11 bases. CDR1 and CDR2 from the germline V gene are SGHAT and FQNNGV.

This chain links TRBV6-1 with TRBJ1-2; D is perhaps TRBD1 (6 bases). This CDR3 contains 15 residues. Germline-derived CDR1 and CDR2 are MNHNS and SASEGT. Deletions cut 2 bases from V and 2 bases from J, with 12 bases between. The CDR3 region has the DNA TGTGCCAGCAGTGAACTTCAGGGGTTAAACTATGGCTACACCTTC. Translating gives CASSELQGLNYGYTF.

The J gene is TRBJ1-3, the V gene TRBV27, with TRBD1 as a possible D gene (5 bases). There are 16 residues in the CDR3. The ends were cut back, 4 bases at V and 7 bases at J, with 20 bases in the middle. The germline V gene has CDR1 MNHEY and CDR2 SMNVEV (reference sequence). In DNA form, the CDR3 reads TGTGCCAGCAGTTCAGTCCGAGCAGGGTTCAGGAACACCATATATTTT. The encoded protein is CASSSVRAGFRNTIYF.

The chain employs TRBV6-2 or TRBV6-3 and TRBJ2-1; TRBD1 agrees at 9 bases. The trim removed 2 bases at V and 2 bases at J, leaving 7 bases unmatched. CDR1 is MNHEY and CDR2 is SVGEGT in the germline V gene. The CDR3 spans 17 residues. CDR3 in amino acids: CASSYPPTGGPYNEQFF. CDR3 coding DNA: TGTGCCAGCAGTTACCCCCCGACAGGGGGGCCCTACAATGAGCAGTTCTTC.

This chain connects TRBV2 to TRBJ2-7; possible D gene TRBD2, 5 bases. This CDR3 has 15 residues. The germline V gene has CDR1 SNHLY and CDR2 FYNNEI. The ends were cut back, 3 bases at V and 2 bases at J, with 14 bases in the middle. CDR3 DNA: TGTGCCAGCAGTGAGAGGGCAGAACCAGCCTACGAGCAGTACTTC. As protein: CASSERAEPAYEQYF.

V and J are TRBV27 and TRBJ2-6; 7 bases are shared with TRBD1. V was pared by 5 bases and J by 2 bases, with 18 bases of the junction left unmatched. This CDR3 is built from 20 residues. Germline V gene lookup returns CDR1 MNHEY and CDR2 SMNVEV (reference sequence). The CDR3 region is CASSPYSRDRSLAGANVLTF. For the CDR3, the DNA is TGTGCCAGCAGTCCCTACTCCCGGGACAGAAGCCTAGCTGGGGCCAACGTCCTGACTTTC. Looking up the rest from reference TRBV27 and TRBJ2-6 gives the full variable domain: EAQVTQNPRYLITVTGKKLTVTCSQNMNHEYMSWYRQDPGLGLRQIYYSMNVEVTDKGDVPEGYKVSRKEKRNFPLILESPSPNQTSLYFCASSPYSRDRSLAGANVLTFGAGSRLTVL.

This rearrangement joins TRBV11-2 to TRBJ2-1; TRBD1 aligns across 10 bases. Germline V gene data show CDR1 as SGHAT and CDR2 as FQNNGV. V was clipped by 6 bases and J by 3 bases; unmatched bases: 2. CDR3 length: 14 residues. CDR3 sequence (DNA): TGTGCCAGCAGGGGGACAGGGGACTACAATGAGCAGTTCTTC. Protein: CASRGTGDYNEQFF.

The chain recombines TRBV2 with TRBJ1-2; D ambiguous. Germline lookup yields CDR1 SNHLY and CDR2 FYNNEI. There are 14 residues in the CDR3. The V and J ends lost 6 bases and 0 bases respectively, with 11 bases between them. The CDR3 loop is CASSTGSANYGYTF. DNA for the CDR3: TGTGCCAGCAGCACGGGGTCAGCTAACTATGGCTACACCTTC.

The genes are TRBV7-8 and TRBJ2-3, with 9 bases fitting TRBD2. Germline CDR1 and CDR2: SGHVS and FQNEAQ. The CDR3 covers 15 residues. V was clipped by 8 bases and J by 1 base; unmatched bases: 7. This CDR3 reads CASSRASGGTDTQYF. The CDR3 DNA sequence: TGTGCCAGCTCCAGGGCTAGCGGGGGCACAGATACGCAGTATTTT.

The chain recombines TRBV2 with TRBJ2-3; 7 bases fit TRBD1. V lost 5 bases to trimming and J lost 0 bases; unmatched junction nucleotides: 5. The germline V gene has CDR1 SNHLY and CDR2 FYNNEI. The CDR3 is 15 residues long. The CDR3 here is CASSKQGPSTDTQYF. The CDR3 nucleotides read TGTGCCAGCAGTAAACAGGGGCCGAGCACAGATACGCAGTATTTT.

The rearrangement uses TRBV7-9 and TRBJ2-7, with a possible D match to TRBD1 (5 bases). CDR3 size: 14 residues. The germline gives CDR1 SEHNR, CDR2 FQNEAQ (reference sequence). Trimming cost V 4 bases and J 0 bases, with 10 bases left between them. CDR3 residues: CASSYTTASYEQYF. The CDR3, as DNA: TGTGCCAGCAGCTACACGACAGCCTCCTACGAGCAGTACTTC.

This rearrangement joins TRBV27 to TRBJ1-5; possible D gene TRBD1, 5 bases. V was clipped by 2 bases and J by 8 bases, with 10 bases between them. CDR1 MNHEY and CDR2 SMNVEV come from the germline V gene (reference sequence). The CDR3 extends over 13 amino acids. This CDR3 reads CASSLRGKEPQHF. The DNA for the CDR3 is TGTGCCAGCAGTTTAAGGGGCAAGGAGCCCCAGCATTTT.